This T cell receptor beta chain was recorded in a study of CD8 T cells in ankylosing spondylitis. Only a few counts were recorded for this clonotype. Its specificity is not known. TCRdb passed the 5' RACE reads through MiXCR, listing each CDR3 protein once. The data show approximately 500,000 distinct CDR3 sequences, over 9.5% seen once. The V end was cut by 6 bases, the J end by 2 bases, with 13 bases between. The germline V gene has CDR1 SNHLY and CDR2 FYNNEI. The CDR3 runs to 15 residues. Study conclusions and caveats: In ankylosing spondylitis patients, matched synovial fluid reportedly showed significant enrichment of disease-linked clones. A subset of motif variants has previously been described in the synovial fluid and blood of reactive arthritis. It appeared that ankylosing spondylitis blood was characterized by a TCR beta motif of under ten highly homologous variants.

Sequencing was carried out using blood, either unsorted or a sorted T cell fraction (not recorded which). This clonotype was obtained from a male donor with ankylosing spondylitis. The chain is built from TRBV2 and TRBJ2-2; D could derive from TRBD1 or TRBD2 (6 bases each). The CDR3 loop reads CASREGGFNTGELFF. CDR3 DNA sequence: TGTGCCAGCAGAGAGGGGGGTTTCAACACCGGGGAGCTGTTTTTT.